Each of the 15 T cell receptor beta chains below was sequenced from the same sample in a study of OX40 agonist ivuxolimab in advanced cancers. Libraries were prepared by immunoSEQ multiplex PCR; TCRdb keeps only in-frame clonotypes and omits some of them. The data hold about 99,000 clones, with approximately 94% observed a single time. The input for sequencing was CD4+ or CD8+ T cells sorted from blood, taken in a trial of the OX40 agonist ivuxolimab. The receptors stem from an adult with an advanced solid tumor such as melanoma, head and neck, liver or kidney cancer.

The count of this clone is one. The chain combines TRBV19 with TRBJ2-5; 7 bases agree with TRBD2. The J segment lost 5 bases and the V segment lost 2 bases, leaving 8 bases of the junction unmatched. There are 15 residues in the CDR3. CDR1 is LNHDA, CDR2 SQIVND, per germline (reference sequence). For the CDR3, the DNA is TGTGCCAGTAGTATACAACCTCTCGGGGGGGAGACCCAGTACTTC. Protein product: CASSIQPLGGETQYF.

The rearrangement uses TRBV5-1 and TRBJ2-7; D might be TRBD1 (6 bases). Germline lookup yields CDR1 SGHRS and CDR2 YFSETQ. V lost 4 bases and J lost 0, with 20 bases in between. The CDR3 sequence is 17 residues long. DNA for the CDR3: TGCGCCAGCAGCGGTAAACCACAGGGCTTTAGCTCCTACGAGCAGTACTTC. This translates into CASSGKPQGFSSYEQYF. Combining the CDR3 with reference TRBV5-1 and TRBJ2-7 gives the whole variable domain KAGVTQTPRYLIKTRGQQVTLSCSPISGHRSVSWYQQTPGQGLQFLFEYFSETQRNKGNFPGRFSGRQFSNSRSEMNVSTLELGDSALYLCASSGKPQGFSSYEQYFGPGTRLTVT.

The V and J genes are TRBV11-3 and TRBJ2-3; perhaps TRBD2 as D (5 bases). The CDR3 length is 15 residues. Between the trimmed V and J ends, which lost 6 bases and 6 bases, there was a span of 19 bases. CDR1 is SGHNT and CDR2 is YENEEA in the germline V gene. CDR3 sequence (DNA): TGTGCCAGCAGTATATCCGGGCCCGGCGGGGATACGCAGTATTTT. Translation: CASSISGPGGDTQYF.

V is TRBV28 and J is TRBJ2-3; tentatively, D is TRBD2 (5 bases). Trimming took off 5 bases at V and 2 bases at J, with 20 bases between the two ends. The germline V gene encodes CDR1 MDHEN and CDR2 SYDVKM. The CDR3 is 17 amino acids. The CDR3 nucleotides read TGTGCCAGCAGTCCCCCGCGGAACACGAGGGCCACAGATACGCAGTATTTT. Protein: CASSPPRNTRATDTQYF.

This clone appeared once. The chain uses TRBV5-1 and TRBJ1-2; TRBD1 might be the D (5 bases). V dropped 0 bases and J dropped 5 bases, with 14 bases sitting between them. The CDR3 is 15 residues long. From germline, CDR1 is SGHRS and CDR2 YFSETQ. In nucleotides, the CDR3 is TGCGCCAGCAGCTTGGGGGACCGGACACAGTATGGCTACACCTTC. This gives the protein CASSLGDRTQYGYTF.

The rearrangement links TRBV5-4 to TRBJ1-6; no clear D. The CDR3 loop spans 15 amino acids. V dropped 2 bases and J dropped 0 bases, with 6 bases sitting between them. Germline V gives CDR1 SGHNT, CDR2 YYREEE (reference sequence). CDR3 sequence (DNA): TGTGCCAGCAGCTTACGGGTCTCCTATAATTCACCCCTCCACTTT. Residues: CASSLRVSYNSPLHF.

The V and J genes are TRBV28 and TRBJ1-1; 7 nucleotides line up with TRBD1. CDR1 and CDR2 from the germline V gene are MDHEN and SYDVKM. The V and J ends lost 5 bases and 3 bases, in that order; junction bases with no gene match: 12. This CDR3 is built from 16 residues. CDR3 nucleotide sequence: TGTGCCAGCAGTCCTGGAGCAGGGGGAAGGTACACTGAAGCTTTCTTT. Amino acids: CASSPGAGGRYTEAFF.

This chain connects TRBV5-4 to TRBJ1-4; D perhaps matches TRBD1 (6 bases). CDR1 is SGHNT and CDR2 is YYREEE in the germline V gene (reference sequence). This CDR3 has 16 residues. V lost 0 bases to trimming and J lost 5 bases, with 14 bases between them. The CDR3 sequence is CASSLGGGRSNEKLFF. CDR3 DNA sequence: TGTGCCAGCAGCTTGGGTGGGGGGCGCTCCAATGAAAAACTGTTTTTT. Using reference TRBV5-4 and TRBJ1-4 for the parts outside the CDR3, the full variable domain is ETGVTQSPTHLIKTRGQQVTLRCSSQSGHNTVSWYQQALGQGPQFIFQYYREEENGRGNFPPRFSGLQFPNYSSELNVNALELDDSALYLCASSLGGGRSNEKLFFGSGTQLSVL.

As DNA, the CDR3 is TGCGCCAGCAGCCAAGAATATGCCCGGACTAGCGGGAGCGATGAGCAGTTCTTC. Its translation: CASSQEYARTSGSDEQFF. The chain couples TRBV4-3 to TRBJ2-1; 13 positions agree with TRBD2. CDR3 size: 18 residues. The V gene end was trimmed by 0 bases and the J gene end by 8 bases; junction bases not matched to a gene: 10. Germline CDR1 reads LGHNA; CDR2 reads YSLEER.

The chain employs TRBV27 and TRBJ1-1; D is unclear. Trimming cost V 8 bases and J 4 bases, with 14 bases left between them. Germline-derived CDR1 and CDR2 are MNHEY and SMNVEV (reference sequence). CDR3 size: 13 residues. The DNA for the CDR3 is TGTGCCAGCTGCAGACTTGCGGGCACTGAAGCTTTCTTT. This gives the protein CASCRLAGTEAFF.

The chain employs TRBV19 and TRBJ2-1; D is ambiguous. The V gene lost 6 bases and the J gene lost 5 bases, with 29 bases spanning the gap. From germline, CDR1 is LNHDA and CDR2 SQIVND (reference sequence). The CDR3 loop spans 19 amino acids. CDR3 sequence reads: CASSPKWRDMYSAHNEQFF. DNA for the CDR3: TGTGCCAGTAGCCCAAAGTGGCGCGACATGTATTCAGCCCACAATGAGCAGTTCTTC. The full variable domain, in which reference TRBV19 and TRBJ2-1 provide the parts outside the CDR3, is DGGITQSPKYLFRKEGQNVTLSCEQNLNHDAMYWYRQDPGQGLRLIYYSQIVNDFQKGDIAEGYSVSREKKESFPLTVTSAQKNPTAFYLCASSPKWRDMYSAHNEQFFGPGTRLTVL.

The chain links TRBV5-1 to TRBJ2-7, with 11 nucleotides matching TRBD2. This CDR3 has 15 amino acids. The germline V gene has CDR1 SGHRS and CDR2 YFSETQ. The V segment lost 0 bases and the J segment 4 bases; nucleotides outside the gene matches: 3. The CDR3 nucleotides are TGCGCCAGCAGCTTGGGTAGCGGGGGGGCTTACGAGCAGTACTTC. This sequence encodes CASSLGSGGAYEQYF. The whole variable domain, remainder taken from reference TRBV5-1 and TRBJ2-7, is KAGVTQTPRYLIKTRGQQVTLSCSPISGHRSVSWYQQTPGQGLQFLFEYFSETQRNKGNFPGRFSGRQFSNSRSEMNVSTLELGDSALYLCASSLGSGGAYEQYFGPGTRLTVT.

The chain joins TRBV7-2 to TRBJ1-5, with D unresolved. The CDR3 is 15 amino acids. V lost 6 bases to trimming and J lost 0 bases, with 12 bases between them. The germline CDR1 and CDR2 sequences are SGHTA and FQGNSA. CDR3 residues: CASSIRGGSNQPQHF. In nucleotides, the CDR3 is TGTGCCAGCAGTATCAGAGGTGGTAGCAATCAGCCCCAGCATTTT.

The gene calls are TRBV28 and TRBJ1-5; D might be TRBD1 (6 bases). The CDR3 sequence is 15 residues long. With 2 bases removed from V and 7 bases from J, the gap between germline ends came to 15 bases. From germline, CDR1 is MDHEN and CDR2 SYDVKM. The CDR3, as DNA: TGTGCCAGCAGTTTAAGTCCCGGGGGCGGGCAGCCCCAGCATTTT. Translating gives CASSLSPGGGQPQHF.

This clone was counted a single time. J is TRBJ2-6 and V is TRBV18, with 9 positions matching TRBD1. Germline loops: CDR1 KGHSH, CDR2 LQKENI. V lost 3 bases, J lost 0 bases, and 9 bases stayed unmatched. The CDR3 runs 19 residues. The CDR3 is CASSPVGQGLTSGANVLTF. The CDR3 DNA reads as TGTGCCAGCTCACCCGTTGGACAGGGGCTTACCTCTGGGGCCAACGTCCTGACTTTC.